Listed below are T cell receptor beta chains from one sample, sequenced in a study of shared clonotypes between healthy human individuals. Clones were sequenced by immunoSEQ multiplex PCR, and TCRdb holds only the in-frame ones, with some missing. The sample shows some 350,000 clones, 74% of them seen only once. Sequencing was performed on memory CD4+ T cells sorted from blood. All receptors come from a man aged 25 to 40 in good health. The CDR3 runs from the conserved cysteine through the conserved F or W. A D gene is named only where the DNA matches it firmly. Clone size is given for some rows only: seen once, a few or many times, or a class if the clone is expanded.

D gene	clone size	V gene	J gene	CDR3 protein	CDR3 DNA
.	few	TRBV19	TRBJ2-1	CASTTNYNEQFF	TGTGCCAGTACCACTAACTACAATGAGCAGTTCTTC
TRBD1	.	TRBV6-5	TRBJ1-5	CASSLGTGGQPQHF	TGTGCCAGCAGCCTAGGGACAGGGGGACAGCCCCAGCATTTT
TRBD1	.	TRBV28	TRBJ2-2	CASDRGTGELFF	TGTGCCAGCGACAGGGGCACCGGGGAGCTGTTTTTT
.	.	TRBV5-4	TRBJ1-1	CASLTGPMNTEAFF	TGTGCCAGCCTGACAGGCCCAATGAACACTGAAGCTTTCTTT
.	many	TRBV27	TRBJ2-7	CASSLIGGRTTSPYEQYF	TGTGCCAGCAGTTTGATAGGGGGACGGACTACCTCTCCCTACGAGCAGTACTTC
.	.	TRBV2	TRBJ1-1	CASSEVYGGQGSGWRTEAFF	TGTGCCAGCAGTGAAGTTTACGGGGGGCAAGGGTCCGGGTGGCGCACTGAAGCTTTCTTT
.	.	TRBV29-1	TRBJ2-7	CSVGRPDREQYF	TGCAGCGTTGGCAGGCCGGATCGGGAGCAGTACTTC
.	.	TRBV7-8	TRBJ1-4	CASSSTLRGAVTNEKLFF	TGTGCCAGCAGCTCAACACTCAGGGGTGCGGTGACTAATGAAAAACTGTTTTTT
TRBD1	.	TRBV5-4	TRBJ2-7	CASSHRTGGRTTSYEQYF	TGTGCCAGCAGCCACCGGACAGGGGGGCGTACTACCTCCTACGAGCAGTACTTC
.	.	TRBV7-9	TRBJ1-1	CASSFSTGPEAFF	TGTGCCAGCAGCTTCTCGACGGGCCCAGAAGCTTTCTTT
.	.	TRBV13	TRBJ1-1	CASSSTANTEAFF	TGTGCCAGCAGCTCTACAGCGAACACTGAAGCTTTCTTT
TRBD1	.	TRBV5-1	TRBJ2-1	CASSLGESGQVNNEQFF	TGCGCCAGCAGCTTGGGGGAATCGGGACAGGTTAACAATGAGCAGTTCTTC
TRBD2	.	TRBV5-1	TRBJ2-1	CASSLTLAGVGNEQFF	TGCGCCAGCAGCTTGACCCTAGCGGGAGTCGGTAATGAGCAGTTCTTC
.	.	TRBV5-6	TRBJ1-4	CASSLGSNEKLFF	TGTGCCAGCAGCCTCGGGTCAAATGAAAAACTGTTTTTT
.	.	TRBV29-1	TRBJ2-3	CSVVENLGTDTQYF	TGCAGCGTTGTCGAGAACTTGGGCACAGATACGCAGTATTTT
TRBD1	.	TRBV28	TRBJ1-1	CASSLSWDRDLMNTEAFF	TGTGCCAGCAGTTTATCCTGGGACAGGGACTTAATGAACACTGAAGCTTTCTTT
.	.	TRBV6-1	TRBJ1-5	CASSELSLYSNQPQHF	TGTGCCAGCAGTGAATTGTCTCTATATAGCAATCAGCCCCAGCATTTT
.	.	TRBV18	TRBJ2-2	CASSLRSGELFF	TGTGCCAGCTCGCTCCGTTCCGGGGAGCTGTTTTTT
TRBD2	.	TRBV4-3	TRBJ2-7	CASSTNWGGIYEQYF	TGCGCCAGCAGCACCAACTGGGGGGGAATTTACGAGCAGTACTTC
.	.	TRBV4-1	TRBJ2-1	CVSSHRRGLSGPRYNEQFF	TGCGTCAGCAGCCATCGAAGGGGCCTATCGGGTCCGAGGTACAATGAGCAGTTCTTC
TRBD2	.	TRBV6-5	TRBJ2-2	CASSYLSGRGTGELFF	TGTGCCAGCAGTTACTTGAGCGGGAGAGGTACCGGGGAGCTGTTTTTT
TRBD1	.	TRBV5-1	TRBJ1-1	CASSSPEQGSTEAFF	TGCGCCAGCAGCTCCCCGGAACAGGGGAGCACTGAAGCTTTCTTT
.	.	TRBV5-4	TRBJ2-3	CASSDMRAGTDTQYF	TGTGCCAGCAGTGACATGAGGGCCGGCACAGATACGCAGTATTTT
.	.	TRBV7-7	TRBJ2-1	CASSLGVATAYNEQFF	TGTGCCAGCAGCTTAGGGGTCGCGACAGCCTACAATGAGCAGTTCTTC
.	.	TRBV9	TRBJ2-2	CASSVDWELFF	TGTGCCAGCAGCGTAGATTGGGAGCTGTTTTTT
.	.	TRBV25-1	TRBJ2-7	CASAVLKGGSYEQYF	TGTGCCAGCGCTGTACTCAAGGGAGGCTCCTACGAGCAGTACTTC
TRBD2	.	TRBV10-3	TRBJ2-7	CAIRLAGSYEQYF	TGTGCCATCAGACTAGCGGGTTCCTACGAGCAGTACTTC
.	.	TRBV5-1	TRBJ2-1	CASSPKAGANNEQFF	TGCGCCAGCAGCCCGAAGGCCGGGGCCAACAATGAGCAGTTCTTC
.	once	TRBV4-3	TRBJ2-2	CASSQDFLAIGELFF	TGCGCCAGCAGCCAAGATTTCCTAGCAATCGGGGAGCTGTTTTTT
.	.	TRBV27	TRBJ1-1	CASILTGVITGNTEAFF	TGTGCCAGCATACTAACCGGGGTAATCACGGGGAACACTGAAGCTTTCTTT
.	.	TRBV5-6	TRBJ1-2	CASSLDRSAGYTF	TGTGCCAGCAGCTTGGACCGGTCCGCTGGCTACACCTTC
TRBD1	.	TRBV18	TRBJ2-2	CASSTGQGRTGELFF	TGTGCCAGCTCAACGGGACAGGGTAGAACCGGGGAGCTGTTTTTT
.	.	TRBV18	TRBJ1-5	CASSPLSGDQPQHF	TGTGCCAGCTCACCACTGTCAGGAGATCAGCCCCAGCATTTT
.	.	TRBV5-1	TRBJ2-6	CASSSGLPSGANVLTF	TGCGCCAGCAGCTCGGGACTCCCCTCTGGGGCCAACGTCCTGACTTTC
.	.	TRBV10-3	TRBJ2-7	CATEGLSYEQYF	TGTGCCACTGAGGGCCTCTCCTACGAGCAGTACTTC
TRBD1	.	TRBV10-3	TRBJ2-7	CALGTGPAYEQYF	TGTGCCCTGGGGACAGGGCCCGCCTACGAGCAGTACTTC
.	many	TRBV28	TRBJ1-2	CASTGGRDYGYTF	TGTGCCAGCACCGGGGGACGGGACTATGGCTACACCTTC
.	.	TRBV5-1	TRBJ1-2	CASSLVAGLDGYTF	TGCGCCAGCAGCTTGGTCGCGGGGTTAGATGGCTACACCTTC
.	.	TRBV18	TRBJ1-2	CASSPREGHNYGYTF	TGTGCCAGCTCACCACGCGAAGGGCATAACTATGGCTACACCTTC
TRBD1	.	TRBV18	TRBJ2-6	CASSETGVGANVLTF	TGTGCCAGCTCAGAAACAGGGGTAGGGGCCAACGTCCTGACTTTC
.	.	TRBV10-3	TRBJ2-5	CATGQGRQETQYF	TGTGCCACGGGCCAGGGGCGACAAGAGACCCAGTACTTC